Presented here are 14 T cell receptor beta chains from one specimen sequenced in a study of blood T cells in healthy people across ages. Combining a sample-barcoded 5' primer with a J-beta primer mix, a second PCR ran for about 7 to 12 cycles. Via MiXCR, TCRdb re-called the 5' RACE reads, giving one row per CDR3 protein. The sample lists some 900,000 distinct CDR3 sequences; 25% to 30% were seen once. Source material: blood. These receptor sequences come from a woman older than 75 in good health.

The gene calls are TRBV15 and TRBJ2-7; 7 nucleotides line up with TRBD1. The ends lost 3 bases at V and 4 bases at J; junction bases unmatched: 12. The CDR3 length is 16 residues. Germline V gives CDR1 LNHNV, CDR2 YYDKDF (reference sequence). For the CDR3, the DNA is TGTGCCACCAGCAGCAGAGGACAGGTCCGGTTGTACGAGCAGTACTTC. Protein: CATSSRGQVRLYEQYF.

Ten or more counts support this clonotype. The V gene is TRBV12-3 or TRBV12-4, the J gene TRBJ2-1, with a weak D call TRBD2 (6 bases). Trimming took 7 bases from V and 15 from J, leaving 19 bases between them. This CDR3 is 12 amino acids long. CDR3 sequence (DNA): TGTGCCAGCACCCCGGTCCCGGGGGTACCGTTCTTC. Translated, it gives CASTPVPGVPFF.

The V gene is TRBV11-2, the J gene TRBJ1-2; TRBD1 matches 7 bases. Germline CDR1 and CDR2: SGHAT and FQNNGV. The CDR3 is 15 residues long. Germline trimming cut 6 bases from V and 4 bases from J; bases unmatched to any gene: 11. The CDR3 loop reads CASSRIIRDSYGYTF. Written as DNA, the CDR3 is TGTGCCAGCAGTCGCATAATAAGGGACAGCTATGGCTACACCTTC. The full variable domain, its missing parts supplied by reference TRBV11-2 and TRBJ1-2, is EAGVAQSPRYKIIEKRQSVAFWCNPISGHATLYWYQQILGQGPKLLIQFQNNGVVDDSQLPKDRFSAERLKGVDSTLKIQPAKLEDSAVYLCASSRIIRDSYGYTFGSGTRLTVV.

This clonotype was seen more than once but under ten times. Given a much more abundant clone one base away, this may be a read error. The CDR3 DNA follows: TGTGCCAGCAGCTTAGAGATCCAAGCCAAAAACATTCAGTACTTC. Protein sequence: CASSLEIQAKNIQYF. This sequence joins TRBV7-2 and TRBJ2-4; D is unresolved. The CDR3 runs to 15 residues. V was clipped by 1 base and J by 0 bases, with 7 bases between them. In germline, CDR1 is SGHTA, CDR2 FQGNSA.

There are many counts of this clonotype. V usage is TRBV7-2 and J usage is TRBJ2-7, with TRBD1 matching 7 bases. The CDR3 loop spans 14 amino acids. V gave up 5 bases and J gave up 7 bases; unmatched junction bases: 11. CDR1 is SGHTA, CDR2 FQGNSA, per germline. CDR3: CASSPRQGREEQYF. Written as DNA, the CDR3 is TGTGCCAGCAGCCCGAGACAGGGACGGGAAGAGCAGTACTTC.

This clonotype was recorded at least ten times. The chain combines TRBV7-2 with TRBJ2-7, with D perhaps TRBD1 (5 bases). CDR1 and CDR2 from the germline V gene are SGHTA and FQGNSA. V was clipped by 1 base and J by 3 bases, with 13 bases between them. The CDR3 runs 15 residues. The CDR3 nucleotides read TGTGCCAGCAGCTTAGGGGGCTTTGCCGTCTACGAGCAGTACTTC. Protein: CASSLGGFAVYEQYF. Full variable domain (missing parts from reference TRBV7-2 and TRBJ2-7): GAGVSQSPSNKVTEKGKDVELRCDPISGHTALYWYRQSLGQGLEFLIYFQGNSAPDKSGLPSDRFSAERTGGSVSTLTIQRTQQEDSAVYLCASSLGGFAVYEQYFGPGTRLTVT.

The sample holds many counts of this clonotype. The J gene is TRBJ1-2, the V gene TRBV28; D call uncertain. Germline V lookup: CDR1 MDHEN, CDR2 SYDVKM. The ends were cut back, 3 bases at V and 3 bases at J, with 5 bases in the middle. The CDR3 extends over 12 amino acids. CDR3 sequence reads: CASSLAYYGYTF. CDR3 bases: TGTGCCAGCAGTTTGGCCTACTATGGCTACACCTTC.

This chain links TRBV7-9 with TRBJ1-4, with 8 bases lining up with TRBD1. The length of the CDR3 is 18 residues. V lost 3 bases, J lost 0 bases, and 9 bases stayed unmatched. Germline values: CDR1 SEHNR, CDR2 FQNEAQ (reference sequence). The CDR3 DNA follows: TGTGCCAGCAGCTTTTATGGGGCAGGGGGCACAACTAATGAAAAACTGTTTTTT. Protein product: CASSFYGAGGTTNEKLFF.

J is TRBJ2-5 and V is TRBV27; possible D gene TRBD1, 6 bases. The CDR3 covers 13 residues. V lost 8 bases, J lost 11 bases, and 21 bases lay in between. Germline CDR1 MNHEY, CDR2 SMNVEV (reference sequence). As DNA, the CDR3 is TGTGCCAGCGGCTCCTACAGGGTCAATGAACAGTACTTC. Encoded protein: CASGSYRVNEQYF.

This clonotype was detected a few times. The CDR3 DNA follows: TGTGCCAGCAGTGAAGGGCAGGGGCTATTGGAGCCCCAGCATTTT. Its translation is CASSEGQGLLEPQHF. The chain is built from TRBV2 and TRBJ1-5; D perhaps matches TRBD1 (6 bases). This CDR3 comprises 15 residues. Germline assignment: CDR1 SNHLY and CDR2 FYNNEI. V was pared by 1 base and J by 8 bases, with 15 bases between.

The V gene is TRBV12-3 or TRBV12-4, the J gene TRBJ2-3; D may be TRBD1 or TRBD2 (6 bases each). V was trimmed by 2 bases and J by 5 bases, leaving 17 bases between them. The CDR3 sequence is 16 residues long. The CDR3 sequence is CASSLKGGVRGDTQYF. Written as DNA, the CDR3 is TGTGCCAGCAGTTTAAAGGGGGGAGTCAGGGGAGATACGCAGTATTTT.

The chain carries TRBV11-2 and TRBJ2-1; 10 bases are shared with TRBD2. The CDR3 runs to 16 residues. Germline trimming cut 6 bases from V and 5 bases from J; bases unmatched to any gene: 10. Germline V gives CDR1 SGHAT, CDR2 FQNNGV. CDR3 sequence (DNA): TGTGCCAGCAGTCGAAGCGGGGGGGCGTCTCACAATGAGCAGTTCTTC. This gives the protein CASSRSGGASHNEQFF.

The chain couples TRBV15 to TRBJ1-4; D is uncertain. This CDR3 is built from 16 residues. Germline loops: CDR1 LNHNV, CDR2 YYDKDF (reference sequence). V was clipped by 1 base and J by 4 bases, with 13 bases between them. The DNA of the CDR3 is TGTGCCACCAGCAGAGGCCTGACCGGGATTAATGAAAAACTGTTTTTT. Amino acids: CATSRGLTGINEKLFF.

This clonotype was counted many times. The chain recombines TRBV6-1 with TRBJ2-6, with 7 bases aligning to TRBD1. The CDR3 is 17 residues long. V was clipped by 5 bases and J by 1 base; unmatched bases: 8. Per the germline V gene, CDR1 is MNHNS and CDR2 is SASEGT. The CDR3 DNA is TGTGCCAGCAGTCCGGGACAGCGTCTATCTGGGGCCAACGTCCTGACTTTC. Translated: CASSPGQRLSGANVLTF.